Below are 20 T cell receptor beta chains sequenced from a single sample in a study of identical twins. Each CDR3 protein is one row after TCRdb ran MiXCR on the 5' RACE reads. Found here are 1.5 million to 2 million distinct CDR3 sequences, less than 40% of them singletons; the top ten hold 0.27%. Sequenced material: cord blood. The receptors were sampled from a newborn girl in good health.

CDR3 sequence reads: CASVAGAFSYEQYF. The DNA for the CDR3 is TGTGCCAGTGTAGCGGGGGCTTTCTCCTACGAGCAGTACTTC. The rearrangement links TRBV2 to TRBJ2-7; TRBD2 agrees at 9 bases. The CDR3 totals 14 residues. Germline V lookup: CDR1 SNHLY, CDR2 FYNNEI. V trimming: 9 bases; J trimming: 0 bases; junction bases outside the gene matches: 6.

V and J are TRBV20-1 and TRBJ1-3; no definite D call. V gave up 1 base and J gave up 0 bases, with 10 bases separating them. This CDR3 has 15 amino acids. Looked up from germline, CDR1 is DFQATT and CDR2 is SNEGSKA (reference sequence). The CDR3 region has the DNA TGCAGTGCTAGAGGGCCCGGGGACTCTGGAAACACCATATATTTT. Amino acids: CSARGPGDSGNTIYF.

The rearrangement uses TRBV28 and TRBJ2-5, with 13 bases aligning to TRBD2. The J call may be in error: the DNA end matches TRBJ2-7 better. Germline V gene sequence: CDR1 MDHEN, CDR2 SYDVKM. CDR3 length: 17 residues. For the CDR3, the DNA is TGTGCCAGCAGTCCCGCGGGACTAGCGGGAAGTAAGAACGAGCAGTACTTC. It encodes CASSPAGLAGSKNEQYF.

This clonotype appeared a few times. The rearrangement uses TRBV12-3 or TRBV12-4 and TRBJ1-2; D is unresolved. V lost 5 bases to trimming and J lost 4 bases, with 17 bases between them. This CDR3 has 15 residues. The CDR3 loop is CASSHHTDEPYGYTF. In nucleotides, the CDR3 is TGTGCCAGCAGTCACCACACCGACGAACCCTATGGCTACACCTTC.

This clonotype was counted a single time. The chain employs TRBV28 and TRBJ2-5, with 9 bases aligning to TRBD2. CDR1 and CDR2 (germline): MDHEN, SYDVKM. The CDR3 is 14 residues long. V was clipped by 10 bases and J by 11 bases; unmatched bases: 17. The CDR3 spells CATAGFSGSNEQYF. The CDR3 DNA follows: TGTGCCACCGCGGGGTTTAGCGGGAGTAATGAGCAGTACTTC.

In its sample, this clonotype was seen many times. The V and J genes are TRBV29-1 and TRBJ2-5; D is perhaps TRBD2 (5 bases). This CDR3 comprises 12 residues. Germline lookup yields CDR1 SQVTM and CDR2 ANQGSEA. V lost 1 base and J lost 2, with 5 bases in between. For the CDR3, the DNA is TGCAGCGTTGAAGGCGGGCAAGAGACCCAGTACTTC. Encoded protein: CSVEGGQETQYF.

This clonotype was counted at least ten times. The gene calls are TRBV10-1 and TRBJ2-3; 8 bases align to TRBD2. The CDR3 has 14 residues. V lost 8 bases to trimming and J lost 0 bases; unmatched junction nucleotides: 4. Per the germline V gene, CDR1 is WNHNN and CDR2 is SYGVQD (reference sequence). CDR3 sequence (DNA): TGCGCCAGCCAGAGCGGGAGAAGCACAGATACGCAGTATTTT. Its translation: CASQSGRSTDTQYF.

V is TRBV3-1 and J is TRBJ1-2, with D uncertain. This CDR3 is 14 amino acids long. Germline V lookup: CDR1 LGHDT, CDR2 YNNKEL (reference sequence). Trimming left V 2 bases short and J 2 bases short, with 9 bases between. The DNA of the CDR3 is TGTGCCAGCAGCCAACGGGCCAAAAACTATGGCTACACCTTC. This gives the protein CASSQRAKNYGYTF.

This clonotype showed up just a few times. The chain carries TRBV11-2 and TRBJ2-1; no reliable D call. CDR3 size: 14 residues. Germline loops: CDR1 SGHAT, CDR2 FQNNGV. With 5 bases removed from V and 0 bases from J, the gap between germline ends came to 8 bases. The chain's CDR3 is CASSPFSSYNEQFF. The CDR3 bases are TGTGCCAGCAGCCCGTTCAGCTCCTACAATGAGCAGTTCTTC.

In regard to this clonotype: This could be a read error, since a much larger clone is one nucleotide away. The chain employs TRBV29-1 and TRBJ2-5; unclear D gene. The CDR3 covers 10 residues. The germline CDR1 and CDR2 sequences are SQVTM and ANQGSEA. The CDR3 DNA follows: TGCATCGTTGGAGTAGAGACCCAGTACTTC. Protein sequence: CIVGVETQYF.

V and J are TRBV5-4 and TRBJ2-6; a possible D gene is TRBD1 (5 bases). The germline CDR1 and CDR2 sequences are SGHNT and YYREEE (reference sequence). The CDR3 has 18 amino acids. The V and J ends lost 0 bases and 0 bases respectively, with 13 bases between them. The CDR3 sequence: CASSLGQGLPSGANVLTF. CDR3 nucleotides: TGTGCCAGCAGCTTGGGGCAGGGCCTCCCCTCTGGGGCCAACGTCCTGACTTTC.

V usage is TRBV12-3 or TRBV12-4 and J usage is TRBJ2-5; TRBD1 matches 9 bases. The CDR3 covers 15 residues. V shed 6 bases, J shed 5 bases, and the junction held 10 bases outside the gene matches. The CDR3: CASSPNRGRPETQYF. DNA of the CDR3: TGTGCCAGCAGCCCGAACAGGGGGCGACCCGAGACCCAGTACTTC.

The CDR3 is CSVEGASRGQGGYTF. CDR3 sequence (DNA): TGCAGCGTTGAAGGGGCCTCTAGGGGGCAAGGTGGCTACACCTTC. The chain recombines TRBV29-1 with TRBJ1-2, with 7 bases matching TRBD1. This CDR3 spans 15 amino acids. Germline V CDR1 and CDR2: SQVTM, ANQGSEA. The J segment lost 7 bases and the V segment lost 1 base, leaving 12 bases of the junction unmatched.

The chain employs TRBV12-3 or TRBV12-4 and TRBJ1-6, with D perhaps TRBD1 (5 bases). V was clipped by 5 bases and J by 14 bases, with 22 bases between them. The CDR3 is made up of 15 amino acids. Written as DNA, the CDR3 is TGTGCCAGCAGTATCGACAGTTTTAGGGGATCATCCCTCCACTTT. Translation gives CASSIDSFRGSSLHF.

In its sample, this clonotype was seen a few times. This chain connects TRBV4-2 to TRBJ1-1, with 7 bases identical to TRBD1. With V trimmed by 3 bases and J by 4 bases, 5 bases remained unmatched. Per the germline V gene, CDR1 is LGHNA and CDR2 is YNFKEQ. The CDR3 spans 14 residues. DNA of the CDR3: TGTGCCAGCAGCCAGCAGGGGGTGGTCACTGAAGCTTTCTTT. Amino acids: CASSQQGVVTEAFF.

CDR3 sequence reads: CASSPLAGGLDEQYF. In DNA, the CDR3 is TGTGCCAGCAGCCCCCTAGCAGGAGGACTAGATGAGCAGTACTTC. The genes are TRBV3-1 and TRBJ2-5; 7 nucleotides agree with TRBD2. CDR1 and CDR2 (germline): LGHDT, YNNKEL (reference sequence). CDR3 length: 15 amino acids. The junction had 16 bases not matched to a gene; V was cut back by 4 bases and J by 11 bases.

This clonotype has more than one count but fewer than ten. The V gene is TRBV7-2, the J gene TRBJ1-2; D gene uncertain. With 5 bases removed from V and 4 bases from J, the gap between germline ends came to 11 bases. The length of the CDR3 is 13 residues. Germline V gene data show CDR1 as SGHTA and CDR2 as FQGNSA. CDR3 coding DNA: TGTGCCAGCAGCCCCAGCAGGAGCTATGGCTACACCTTC. Its translation is CASSPSRSYGYTF.

This sequence joins TRBV7-2 and TRBJ1-5; D gene unclear. This CDR3 has 13 residues. The germline CDR1 and CDR2 sequences are SGHTA and FQGNSA. Trimming stripped 1 base from V and 6 bases from J, with 7 bases between. As DNA, the CDR3 is TGTGCCAGCAGCTTAGGATGGGGTCAGCCCCAGCATTTT. Encoded protein: CASSLGWGQPQHF.

Concerning this clonotype itself: One base away lies a much larger clone, so this may be a sequencing read error. This chain joins TRBV29-1 and TRBJ1-2; TRBD1 matches 7 bases. J gave up 3 bases and V 6 bases, and 7 bases lay outside the gene matches. CDR1 is SQVTM, CDR2 ANQGSEA, per germline. CDR3 length: 13 amino acids. The CDR3 nucleotides read TGCAGCGTGGACAGGTATGCCGACTATGGCTACACCTTC. It yields the protein CSVDRYADYGYTF.

The chain employs TRBV11-2 and TRBJ2-5, with TRBD2 identical over 11 bases. Looked up from germline, CDR1 is SGHAT and CDR2 is FQNNGV. The V and J ends lost 2 bases and 1 base, in that order; junction bases with no gene match: 3. The CDR3 extends over 16 amino acids. CDR3 amino acids: CASSLIAGGAQETQYF. In nucleotides, the CDR3 is TGTGCCAGCAGCTTAATAGCGGGGGGGGCCCAAGAGACCCAGTACTTC.